A selection of T cell receptor beta chains follows, all from one sample in a study of T and B cells in COVID-19 patients. TCRdb re-derived calls from the multiplex PCR reads in MiXCR, one entry per CDR3 protein. The sample includes fewer than 15,000 distinct CDR3 sequences, more than 25% of them seen just once. Material: blood. The receptors here all came from a human donor who had recovered from COVID-19. The CDR3 runs from the conserved cysteine through the conserved F or W. D genes are given only for firm matches. Some rows mark clone size as missing; the rest say once, few, many or name a class of expanded clone.

v_gene: TRBV5-1
abundance: .
j_gene: TRBJ2-3
d_gene: TRBD2
len: 15
CDR3aa: CASSLMGLVTDTQYF
CDR3nt: TGCGCCAGCAGCTTGATGGGACTAGTCACAGATACGCAGTATTTT

v_gene: TRBV6-5
abundance: many
j_gene: TRBJ1-2
d_gene: .
len: 11
CDR3aa: CASSTGYGYTF
CDR3nt: TGTGCCAGCAGTACGGGCTATGGCTACACCTTC

v_gene: TRBV27
abundance: .
j_gene: TRBJ1-6
d_gene: .
len: 14
CDR3aa: CASRGTIVNSPLHF
CDR3nt: TGTGCCAGCAGAGGTACAATTGTGAATTCACCCCTCCACTTT

v_gene: TRBV7-2
abundance: .
j_gene: TRBJ2-2
d_gene: TRBD2
len: 16
CDR3aa: CASSLVAGGPSGELFF
CDR3nt: TGTGCCAGCAGCCTCGTGGCGGGAGGGCCGAGCGGGGAGCTGTTTTTT

v_gene: TRBV19
abundance: .
j_gene: TRBJ2-3
d_gene: TRBD1
len: 13
CDR3aa: CASRQGATDTQYF
CDR3nt: TGTGCCAGTAGACAGGGGGCCACAGATACGCAGTATTTT

v_gene: TRBV19
abundance: .
j_gene: TRBJ2-5
d_gene: .
len: 13
CDR3aa: CASSLRTAETQYF
CDR3nt: TGTGCCAGCAGCCTACGGACGGCAGAGACCCAGTACTTC

v_gene: TRBV24-1
abundance: .
j_gene: TRBJ2-2
d_gene: .
len: 15
CDR3aa: CATSDRRGPTGELFF
CDR3nt: TGTGCCACCAGTGATAGGCGGGGGCCAACCGGGGAGCTGTTTTTT

v_gene: TRBV24-1
abundance: few
j_gene: TRBJ2-7
d_gene: TRBD2
len: 16
CDR3aa: CATRARGLVSVHEQYF
CDR3nt: TGTGCCACCCGCGCCCGCGGACTAGTATCGGTCCACGAGCAGTACTTC

v_gene: TRBV19
abundance: many
j_gene: TRBJ1-1
d_gene: .
len: 14
CDR3aa: CATSVGALNAEAFF
CDR3nt: TGTGCCACTTCCGTGGGGGCCCTGAACGCTGAAGCTTTCTTT

v_gene: TRBV11-1
abundance: few
j_gene: TRBJ2-5
d_gene: .
len: 12
CDR3aa: CASSSGDRTQYF
CDR3nt: TGTGCCAGCAGCTCAGGGGACCGGACCCAGTACTTC

v_gene: TRBV10-3
abundance: .
j_gene: TRBJ1-1
d_gene: .
len: 15
CDR3aa: CAISESGGGNTEAFF
CDR3nt: TGTGCCATCAGTGAGTCGGGGGGAGGGAACACTGAAGCTTTCTTT

v_gene: TRBV19
abundance: few
j_gene: TRBJ1-5
d_gene: .
len: 16
CDR3aa: CASRNRRGSGNQPQHF
CDR3nt: TGTGCCAGTAGGAATCGAAGGGGATCAGGCAATCAGCCCCAGCATTTT

v_gene: TRBV19
abundance: medium-sized
j_gene: TRBJ2-2
d_gene: .
len: 14
CDR3aa: CASSMVERAGELFF
CDR3nt: TGTGCCAGTAGTATGGTAGAGAGGGCCGGGGAGCTGTTTTTT

v_gene: TRBV6-2/TRBV6-3
abundance: .
j_gene: TRBJ1-3
d_gene: .
len: 13
CDR3aa: CASSFSPGNTIYF
CDR3nt: TGTGCCAGCAGTTTCTCCCCCGGAAACACCATATATTTT

v_gene: TRBV7-2
abundance: .
j_gene: TRBJ2-3
d_gene: .
len: 15
CDR3aa: CASSSHEVYTDTQYF
CDR3nt: TGTGCCAGCAGCTCCCACGAGGTTTACACAGATACGCAGTATTTT

v_gene: TRBV19
abundance: medium-sized
j_gene: TRBJ1-2
d_gene: .
len: 13
CDR3aa: CASSTDSRYGYTF
CDR3nt: TGTGCCAGTAGTACGGACAGCCGCTATGGCTACACCTTC

v_gene: TRBV5-6
abundance: .
j_gene: TRBJ1-6
d_gene: TRBD1
len: 15
CDR3aa: CASSLGQGLGSPLHF
CDR3nt: TGTGCCAGCAGCTTAGGACAGGGGTTGGGATCACCCCTCCACTTT

v_gene: TRBV6-5
abundance: .
j_gene: TRBJ2-1
d_gene: TRBD2
len: 15
CDR3aa: CASSSTPGGDNEQFF
CDR3nt: TGTGCCAGCAGCTCCACCCCCGGGGGGGACAATGAGCAGTTCTTC

v_gene: TRBV19
abundance: many
j_gene: TRBJ1-1
d_gene: .
len: 13
CDR3aa: CASKWEGNTEAFF
CDR3nt: TGTGCCAGTAAGTGGGAGGGGAACACTGAAGCTTTCTTT

v_gene: TRBV27
abundance: few
j_gene: TRBJ1-3
d_gene: .
len: 14
CDR3aa: CASSLKYSGNTIYF
CDR3nt: TGTGCCAGCAGTTTAAAATACTCTGGAAACACCATATATTTT

v_gene: TRBV29-1
abundance: medium-sized
j_gene: TRBJ1-2
d_gene: TRBD1
len: 13
CDR3aa: CSVEGDRNYGYTF
CDR3nt: TGCAGCGTTGAAGGGGACAGAAACTATGGCTACACCTTC

v_gene: TRBV6-2/TRBV6-3
abundance: .
j_gene: TRBJ2-7
d_gene: TRBD2
len: 15
CDR3aa: CASRVTSGRTYEQYF
CDR3nt: TGTGCCAGCAGAGTAACTAGCGGGAGAACCTACGAGCAGTACTTC

v_gene: TRBV5-5
abundance: many
j_gene: TRBJ1-1
d_gene: .
len: 14
CDR3aa: CASSHEGDYTEAFF
CDR3nt: TGTGCCAGCAGCCACGAGGGGGACTACACTGAAGCTTTCTTT

v_gene: TRBV12-3/TRBV12-4
abundance: few
j_gene: TRBJ1-1
d_gene: .
len: 15
CDR3aa: CASSRMGRMNTEAFF
CDR3nt: TGTGCCAGCAGCCGGATGGGACGTATGAACACTGAAGCTTTCTTT

v_gene: TRBV6-2/TRBV6-3
abundance: .
j_gene: TRBJ2-3
d_gene: TRBD2
len: 16
CDR3aa: CASSYAGLAGTDTQYF
CDR3nt: TGTGCCAGCAGTTACGCGGGACTAGCGGGCACAGATACGCAGTATTTT

v_gene: TRBV20-1
abundance: .
j_gene: TRBJ1-2
d_gene: .
len: 13
CDR3aa: CSARAGVNYGYTF
CDR3nt: TGCAGTGCTAGAGCCGGGGTTAACTATGGCTACACCTTC

v_gene: TRBV11-2
abundance: few
j_gene: TRBJ2-7
d_gene: TRBD2
len: 16
CDR3aa: CASSPQTSGALFEQYF
CDR3nt: TGTGCCAGCAGCCCGCAGACTAGCGGGGCCCTATTCGAGCAGTACTTC

v_gene: TRBV12-3/TRBV12-4
abundance: .
j_gene: TRBJ1-6
d_gene: .
len: 14
CDR3aa: CASREGHSNSPLHF
CDR3nt: TGTGCCAGCAGGGAAGGACATAGTAATTCACCCCTCCACTTT

v_gene: TRBV11-2
abundance: .
j_gene: TRBJ2-7
d_gene: .
len: 15
CDR3aa: CASSSLSLGTYEQYF
CDR3nt: TGTGCCAGCAGCTCCCTATCTCTAGGCACCTACGAGCAGTACTTC

v_gene: TRBV6-2/TRBV6-3
abundance: many
j_gene: TRBJ2-1
d_gene: .
len: 12
CDR3aa: CASSTRFNEQFF
CDR3nt: TGTGCCAGCAGCACTAGATTCAATGAGCAGTTCTTC

v_gene: TRBV18
abundance: .
j_gene: TRBJ1-2
d_gene: .
len: 15
CDR3aa: CASSPRVQYIYGYTF
CDR3nt: TGTGCCAGCTCACCACGAGTGCAGTACATCTATGGCTACACCTTC

v_gene: TRBV29-1
abundance: medium-sized
j_gene: TRBJ2-3
d_gene: .
len: 12
CDR3aa: CSVEHGTDTQYF
CDR3nt: TGCAGCGTTGAACATGGCACAGATACGCAGTATTTT

v_gene: TRBV6-2/TRBV6-3
abundance: medium-sized
j_gene: TRBJ2-6
d_gene: .
len: 16
CDR3aa: CASMAGESSGANVLTF
CDR3nt: TGTGCCAGCATGGCAGGGGAAAGCTCTGGGGCCAACGTCCTGACTTTC

v_gene: TRBV15
abundance: .
j_gene: TRBJ2-1
d_gene: TRBD1
len: 17
CDR3aa: CATSRGEQGDTGNEQFF
CDR3nt: TGTGCCACCAGCAGAGGGGAACAGGGGGATACTGGCAATGAGCAGTTCTTC

v_gene: TRBV19
abundance: .
j_gene: TRBJ2-5
d_gene: .
len: 12
CDR3aa: CASGTKGEAQYF
CDR3nt: TGTGCCAGCGGGACCAAGGGAGAGGCCCAGTACTTC

v_gene: TRBV29-1
abundance: medium-sized
j_gene: TRBJ1-1
d_gene: .
len: 11
CDR3aa: CSVEEGVQAFF
CDR3nt: TGCAGCGTTGAAGAAGGGGTACAAGCTTTCTTT

v_gene: TRBV6-2/TRBV6-3
abundance: .
j_gene: TRBJ2-7
d_gene: .
len: 15
CDR3aa: CASSFGAGRLNEQYF
CDR3nt: TGTGCCAGCAGCTTCGGGGCAGGGCGCCTAAACGAGCAGTACTTC

v_gene: TRBV29-1
abundance: medium-sized
j_gene: TRBJ2-1
d_gene: TRBD2
len: 14
CDR3aa: CSVVGASGSDDLIF
CDR3nt: TGCAGCGTTGTGGGGGCTAGCGGGAGTGATGACTTGATCTTC

v_gene: TRBV7-9
abundance: few
j_gene: TRBJ1-1
d_gene: .
len: 12
CDR3aa: CASTLGGLEAFF
CDR3nt: TGTGCCAGCACCCTAGGGGGGCTTGAAGCTTTCTTT

v_gene: TRBV19
abundance: once
j_gene: TRBJ2-6
d_gene: .
len: 16
CDR3aa: CASSPTARSGANVLTF
CDR3nt: TGTGCCAGTAGTCCGACAGCCCGCTCTGGGGCCAACGTCCTGACTTTC

v_gene: TRBV4-3
abundance: .
j_gene: TRBJ2-1
d_gene: .
len: 13
CDR3aa: CASSQGSYNEQFF
CDR3nt: TGCGCCAGCAGCCAGGGTTCCTACAATGAGCAGTTCTTC

v_gene: TRBV7-9
abundance: few
j_gene: TRBJ2-3
d_gene: .
len: 16
CDR3aa: CASSPLATSRTDTQYF
CDR3nt: TGTGCCAGCAGCCCCTTGGCCACCTCCCGGACAGATACGCAGTATTTT

v_gene: TRBV6-5
abundance: .
j_gene: TRBJ1-5
d_gene: TRBD1
len: 14
CDR3aa: CASRTGTGNQPQHF
CDR3nt: TGTGCCAGCAGGACCGGGACAGGCAATCAGCCCCAGCATTTT